The 6 T cell receptor beta chains presented below share a single source sample, sequenced in a study of regulatory T cells in long-lasting Graves disease. Arm-PCR of CDR3 regions with iRepertoire HTBI primers generated TCR beta libraries. TCRdb used MiXCR to reprocess the multiplex PCR reads, holding one entry per CDR3 protein. Among about 340,000 distinct CDR3 sequences listed, roughly a fifth were seen once. Noted time point: persistent/refractory GD, antithyroid drugs over 5 years with positive TRAb. From PBMCs, RNA was extracted and then used to make the TCR library. Sequenced material: peripheral blood mononuclear cells (PBMCs), taken when the disease was refractory, from a patient treated with antithyroid drugs. These receptors originate from a female donor with Graves disease.

This clonotype has at least ten counts. V gene TRBV11-2 combines with J gene TRBJ1-5; tentative D call: TRBD1 (5 bases). Trimming pared 1 base from V and 2 bases from J, leaving 9 bases between. From germline, CDR1 is SGHAT and CDR2 FQNNGV. This CDR3 spans 15 amino acids. CDR3 amino acids: CASSLVVGGNQPQHF. As DNA, the CDR3 is TGTGCCAGCAGCTTAGTCGTGGGGGGCAATCAGCCCCAGCATTTT.

Notes on this clonotype: The CDR3 does not close with the conserved phenylalanine or tryptophan, likely indicating a read error. The rearrangement links TRBV6-1 to TRBJ1-5; D unresolved. The CDR3 is 15 residues long. The germline V gene encodes CDR1 MNHNS and CDR2 SASEGT. V lost 10 bases and J 1 base, leaving 17 bases between the germline ends. The CDR3 nucleotides are TGTGCCACCCACACCATTTCAGAGAGCAATCAGCCCCAGCATTCT. This codes for CATHTISESNQPQHS.

This clonotype was detected only a few times. This chain uses TRBV20-1 with TRBJ1-6, with TRBD1 identical over 8 bases. There are 18 residues in the CDR3. V lost 4 bases to trimming and J lost 0 bases; unmatched junction nucleotides: 11. Germline V gene sequence: CDR1 DFQATT, CDR2 SNEGSKA (reference sequence). This chain's CDR3 is CSAMGQEYISSYNSPLHF. For the CDR3, the DNA is TGCAGTGCTATGGGACAGGAATATATCAGCTCCTATAATTCACCCCTCCACTTT.

In this sample, this clonotype turned up many times. V usage is TRBV28 and J usage is TRBJ2-7; D is unclear. Trimming shortened V by 6 bases and J by 3 bases, and 12 bases separated the two germline ends. The CDR3 runs 13 residues. From germline, CDR1 is MDHEN and CDR2 SYDVKM. The CDR3 nucleotides read TGTGCCAGCAGCCTTGCCATCGGCTACGAGCAGTACTTC. It encodes CASSLAIGYEQYF.

This clonotype has at least ten counts. The genes are TRBV3-1 and TRBJ2-7; tentative D call: TRBD1 (5 bases). The CDR3 has 13 amino acids. Trimming pared 3 bases from V and 6 bases from J, leaving 12 bases between. Germline V CDR1 and CDR2: LGHDT, YNNKEL (reference sequence). As DNA, the CDR3 is TGTGCCAGCAGCCATCGTTTAGGGGTCGAGCAGTACTTC. It is translated as CASSHRLGVEQYF.

This clonotype was counted a few times. The CDR3 loop reads CASSLIGSLATETQYF. The CDR3 DNA follows: TGCGCCAGCAGCTTAATCGGGAGTCTAGCGACTGAGACCCAGTACTTC. The J gene is TRBJ2-5, the V gene TRBV5-1; the D gene is possibly TRBD2 (6 bases). From germline, CDR1 is SGHRS and CDR2 YFSETQ. V lost 2 bases, J lost 5 bases, and 19 bases lay in between. The CDR3 totals 16 residues.